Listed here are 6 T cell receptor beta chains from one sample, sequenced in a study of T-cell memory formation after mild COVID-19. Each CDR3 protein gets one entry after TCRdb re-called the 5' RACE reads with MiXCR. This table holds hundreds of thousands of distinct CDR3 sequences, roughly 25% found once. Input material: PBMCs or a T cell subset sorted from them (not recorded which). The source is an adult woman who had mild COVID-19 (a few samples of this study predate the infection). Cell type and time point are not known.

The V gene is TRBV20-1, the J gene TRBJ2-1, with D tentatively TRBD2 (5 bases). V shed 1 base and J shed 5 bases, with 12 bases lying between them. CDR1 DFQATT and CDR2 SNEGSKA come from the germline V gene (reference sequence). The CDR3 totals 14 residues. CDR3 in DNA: TGCAGTGCTAGAGCGGTGGGAGAAAACAATGAGCAGTTCTTC. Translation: CSARAVGENNEQFF.

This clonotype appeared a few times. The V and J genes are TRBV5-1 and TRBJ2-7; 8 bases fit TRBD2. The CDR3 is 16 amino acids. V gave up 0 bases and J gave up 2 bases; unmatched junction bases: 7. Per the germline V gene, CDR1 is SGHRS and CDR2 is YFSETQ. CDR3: CASSLGASGGPYEQYF. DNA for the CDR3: TGCGCCAGCAGCTTGGGTGCCAGCGGGGGACCCTACGAGCAGTACTTC. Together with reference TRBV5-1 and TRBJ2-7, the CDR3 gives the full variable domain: KAGVTQTPRYLIKTRGQQVTLSCSPISGHRSVSWYQQTPGQGLQFLFEYFSETQRNKGNFPGRFSGRQFSNSRSEMNVSTLELGDSALYLCASSLGASGGPYEQYFGPGTRLTVT.

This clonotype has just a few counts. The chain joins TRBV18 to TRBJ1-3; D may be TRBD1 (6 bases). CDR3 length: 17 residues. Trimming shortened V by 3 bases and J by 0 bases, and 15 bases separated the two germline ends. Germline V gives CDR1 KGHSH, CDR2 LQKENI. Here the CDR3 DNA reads TGTGCCAGCTCACCCGCCCAACAGGGCCTCTCTGGAAACACCATATATTTT. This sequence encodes CASSPAQQGLSGNTIYF.

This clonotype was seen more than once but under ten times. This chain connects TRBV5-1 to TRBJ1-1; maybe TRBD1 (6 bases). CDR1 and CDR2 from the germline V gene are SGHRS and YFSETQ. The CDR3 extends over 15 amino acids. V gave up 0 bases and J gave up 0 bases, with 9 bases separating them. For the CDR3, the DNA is TGCGCCAGCAGCTTGGTCCAGGGGATGAACACTGAAGCTTTCTTT. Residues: CASSLVQGMNTEAFF.

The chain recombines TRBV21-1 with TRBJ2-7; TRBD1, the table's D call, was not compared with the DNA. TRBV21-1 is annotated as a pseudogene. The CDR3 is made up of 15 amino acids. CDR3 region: CASSNGQGTSYEQYF. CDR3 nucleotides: TGTGCCAGCAGCAACGGACAGGGGACCAGCTACGAGCAGTACTTC.

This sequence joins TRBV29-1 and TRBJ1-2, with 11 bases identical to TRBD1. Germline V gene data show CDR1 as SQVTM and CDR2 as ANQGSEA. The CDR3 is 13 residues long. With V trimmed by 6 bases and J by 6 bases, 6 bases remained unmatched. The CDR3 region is CSVGQGARHGYTF. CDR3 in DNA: TGCAGCGTCGGACAGGGGGCTAGGCATGGCTACACCTTC.